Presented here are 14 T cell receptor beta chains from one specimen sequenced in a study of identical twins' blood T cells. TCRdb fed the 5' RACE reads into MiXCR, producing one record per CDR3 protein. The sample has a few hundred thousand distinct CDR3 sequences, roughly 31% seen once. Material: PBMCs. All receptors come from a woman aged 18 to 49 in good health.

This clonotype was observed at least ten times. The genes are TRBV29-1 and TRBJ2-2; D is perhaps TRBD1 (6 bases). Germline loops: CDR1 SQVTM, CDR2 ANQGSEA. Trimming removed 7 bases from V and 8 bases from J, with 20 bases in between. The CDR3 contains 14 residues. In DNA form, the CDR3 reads TGCAGCGCCCGAGGGGGAGCTTCTGTAGGGGAGCTGTTTTTT. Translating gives CSARGGASVGELFF.

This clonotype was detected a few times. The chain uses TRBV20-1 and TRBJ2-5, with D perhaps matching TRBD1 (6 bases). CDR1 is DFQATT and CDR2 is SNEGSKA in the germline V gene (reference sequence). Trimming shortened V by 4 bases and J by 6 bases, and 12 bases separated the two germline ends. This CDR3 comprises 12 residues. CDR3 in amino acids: CSAIPGEKTQYF. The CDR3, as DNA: TGCAGTGCTATTCCAGGGGAAAAGACCCAGTACTTC.

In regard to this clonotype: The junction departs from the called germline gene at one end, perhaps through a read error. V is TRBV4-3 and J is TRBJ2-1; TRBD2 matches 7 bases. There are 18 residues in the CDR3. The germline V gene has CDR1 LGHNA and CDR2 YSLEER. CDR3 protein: CASSKERITGGSYNEQFF. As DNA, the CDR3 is TGCGCCAGCAGCAAAGAGAGGATAACGGGAGGTTCCTACAATGAGCAGTTCTTC.

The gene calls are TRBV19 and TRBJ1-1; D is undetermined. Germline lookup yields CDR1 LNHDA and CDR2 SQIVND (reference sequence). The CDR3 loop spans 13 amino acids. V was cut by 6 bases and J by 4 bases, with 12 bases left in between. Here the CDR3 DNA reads TGTGCCAGTAGGAAACGTCTGGGCACTGAAGCTTTCTTT. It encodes CASRKRLGTEAFF.

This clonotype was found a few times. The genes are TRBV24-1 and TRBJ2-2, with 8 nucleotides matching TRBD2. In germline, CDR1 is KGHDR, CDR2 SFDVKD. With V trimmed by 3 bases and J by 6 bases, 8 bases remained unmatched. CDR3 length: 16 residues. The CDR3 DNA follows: TGTGCCACCAGTGATCCCGGGACTAGTCGGTCCGGGGAGCTGTTTTTT. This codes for CATSDPGTSRSGELFF.

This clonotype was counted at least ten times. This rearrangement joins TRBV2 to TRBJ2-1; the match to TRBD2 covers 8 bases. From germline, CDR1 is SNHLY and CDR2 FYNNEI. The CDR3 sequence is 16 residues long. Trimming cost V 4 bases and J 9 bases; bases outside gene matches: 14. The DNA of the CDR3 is TGTGCCAGCAGTGTCCCTTCTGGGACGGGGGGGGCTGAGCAGTTCTTC. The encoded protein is CASSVPSGTGGAEQFF.

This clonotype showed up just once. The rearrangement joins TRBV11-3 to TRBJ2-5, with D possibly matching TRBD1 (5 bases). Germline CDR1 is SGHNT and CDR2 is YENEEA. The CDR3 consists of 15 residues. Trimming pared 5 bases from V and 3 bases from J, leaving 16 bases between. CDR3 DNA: TGTGCCAGCAGCGAGCTTTTGGGGCAAAAAGAGACCCAGTACTTC. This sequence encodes CASSELLGQKETQYF.

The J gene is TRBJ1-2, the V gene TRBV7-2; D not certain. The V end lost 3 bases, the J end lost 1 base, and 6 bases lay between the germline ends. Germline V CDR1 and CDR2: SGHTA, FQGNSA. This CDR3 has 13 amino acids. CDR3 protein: CASSFDLNYGYTF. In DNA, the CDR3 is TGTGCCAGCAGCTTCGACCTTAACTATGGCTACACCTTC. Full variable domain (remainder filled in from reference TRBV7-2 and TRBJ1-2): GAGVSQSPSNKVTEKGKDVELRCDPISGHTALYWYRQSLGQGLEFLIYFQGNSAPDKSGLPSDRFSAERTGGSVSTLTIQRTQQEDSAVYLCASSFDLNYGYTFGSGTRLTVV.

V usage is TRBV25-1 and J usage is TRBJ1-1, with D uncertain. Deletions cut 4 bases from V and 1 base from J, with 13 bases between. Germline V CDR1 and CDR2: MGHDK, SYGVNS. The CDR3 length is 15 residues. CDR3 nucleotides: TGTGCCAGCAGTGCAGCCCCGCCAGCGAACACTGAAGCTTTCTTT. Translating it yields CASSAAPPANTEAFF.

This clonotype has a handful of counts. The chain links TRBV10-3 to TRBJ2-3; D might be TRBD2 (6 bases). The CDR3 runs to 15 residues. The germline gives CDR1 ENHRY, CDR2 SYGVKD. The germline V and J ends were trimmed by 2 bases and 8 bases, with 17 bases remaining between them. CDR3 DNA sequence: TGTGCCATCAGTGAGGTGGGGACTTCACTCAGTACGCAGTATTTT. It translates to CAISEVGTSLSTQYF.

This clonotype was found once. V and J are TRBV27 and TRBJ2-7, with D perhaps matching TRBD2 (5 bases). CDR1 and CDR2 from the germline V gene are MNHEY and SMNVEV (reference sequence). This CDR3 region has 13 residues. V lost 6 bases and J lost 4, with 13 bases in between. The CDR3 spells CASRAGGKYEQYF. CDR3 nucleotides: TGTGCCAGCAGGGCGGGCGGCAAGTACGAGCAGTACTTC.

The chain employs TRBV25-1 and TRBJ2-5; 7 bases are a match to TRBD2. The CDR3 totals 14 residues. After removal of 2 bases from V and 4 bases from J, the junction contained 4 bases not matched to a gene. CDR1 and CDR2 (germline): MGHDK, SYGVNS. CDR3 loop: CASSEGGGRETQYF. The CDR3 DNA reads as TGTGCCAGCAGTGAAGGCGGGGGTCGAGAGACCCAGTACTTC.

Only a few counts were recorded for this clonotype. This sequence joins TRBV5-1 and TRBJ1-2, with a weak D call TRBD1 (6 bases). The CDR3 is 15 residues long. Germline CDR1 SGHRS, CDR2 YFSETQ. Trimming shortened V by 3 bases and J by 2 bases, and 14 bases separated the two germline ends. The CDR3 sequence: CASSSGHNVNYGYTF. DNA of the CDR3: TGCGCCAGCAGCTCGGGACACAACGTCAACTATGGCTACACCTTC.

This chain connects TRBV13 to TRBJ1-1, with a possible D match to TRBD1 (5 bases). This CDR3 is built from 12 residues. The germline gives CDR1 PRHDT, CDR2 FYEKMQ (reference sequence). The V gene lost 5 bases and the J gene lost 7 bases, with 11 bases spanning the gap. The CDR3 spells CASSGGSIEAFF. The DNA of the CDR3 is TGTGCCAGCAGCGGGGGGTCCATTGAAGCTTTCTTT.